This passage covers 15 T cell receptor beta chains from one sample sequenced in a study of T-cell memory formation after mild COVID-19. From the 5' RACE reads, TCRdb called clonotypes with MiXCR, one entry per CDR3 protein. Of fewer than 600,000 distinct CDR3 sequences detected, about 22% appear once; the ten largest clones hold about 8.4%. The sample comprised PBMCs or a T cell subset sorted from them (not recorded which). The receptors here all came from an adult woman who had mild COVID-19 (a few samples of this study predate the infection). Cell type and time point are not known.

This clonotype was observed a few times. The V call is TRBV6-2 or TRBV6-3, the J call TRBJ2-7; possible D gene TRBD2, 5 bases. Germline V gene data show CDR1 as MNHEY and CDR2 as SVGEGT. Trimming stripped 6 bases from V and 1 base from J, with 16 bases between. This CDR3 is 15 amino acids long. CDR3 region: CASRRELVNSYEQYF. The CDR3 nucleotides are TGTGCCAGCAGAAGGGAGCTAGTAAATTCCTACGAGCAGTACTTC.

The chain is built from TRBV4-1 and TRBJ2-5; tentative D call: TRBD2 (5 bases). The CDR3 runs 13 residues. V lost 3 bases and J lost 2, with 7 bases in between. Germline values: CDR1 MGHRA, CDR2 YSYEKL. This chain's CDR3 is CASSQWTQETQYF. In DNA form, the CDR3 reads TGCGCCAGCAGCCAGTGGACTCAAGAGACCCAGTACTTC.

This clonotype was recorded a few times. The chain employs TRBV9 and TRBJ2-5, with D perhaps given as TRBD1 or TRBD2 (5 bases each). V was pared by 1 base and J by 5 bases, with 15 bases between. Germline loops: CDR1 SGDLS, CDR2 YYNGEE. The CDR3 contains 15 residues. The CDR3 region has the DNA TGTGCCAGCAGCGTAACCCCGGGACCTCGGGAGACCCAGTACTTC. Translation gives CASSVTPGPRETQYF.

The sample holds a few counts of this clonotype. The chain joins TRBV20-1 to TRBJ1-2; D unclear. CDR1 is DFQATT and CDR2 is SNEGSKA in the germline V gene (reference sequence). The V gene lost 6 bases and the J gene lost 1 base, with 12 bases spanning the gap. The CDR3 has 13 residues. The CDR3 DNA sequence: TGCAGTGCGGCGGGCAGCCGTAACTATGGCTACACCTTC. Translated: CSAAGSRNYGYTF.

The rearrangement uses TRBV24-1 and TRBJ1-5; TRBD1 is a possible D gene (5 bases). This CDR3 contains 13 residues. Per germline, CDR1 KGHDR and CDR2 SFDVKD. V was shortened by 9 bases and J by 5 bases, with 13 bases between the two germline ends. The CDR3 DNA is TGTGCCACCGGTTGGGGAGGGGATCAGCCCCAGCATTTT. This encodes CATGWGGDQPQHF.

V is TRBV20-1 and J is TRBJ2-7; possible D gene TRBD1, 6 bases. Trimming took 1 base from V and 3 from J, leaving 19 bases between them. The germline V gene encodes CDR1 DFQATT and CDR2 SNEGSKA (reference sequence). The CDR3 loop spans 16 amino acids. In DNA form, the CDR3 reads TGCAGTGCTAGAGTACAGGGAAAAAAGCGTATCTACGAGCAGTACTTC. Its translation: CSARVQGKKRIYEQYF.

This clonotype was seen repeatedly, ten times or more. V is TRBV7-2 and J is TRBJ2-7, with 10 bases fitting TRBD1. This CDR3 contains 15 residues. V was clipped by 2 bases and J by 4 bases; unmatched bases: 5. Germline lookup yields CDR1 SGHTA and CDR2 FQGNSA. The CDR3 DNA is TGTGCCAGCAGCTTATGGGGACAGGGGTCGTACGAGCAGTACTTC. Translated: CASSLWGQGSYEQYF. The whole variable domain, remainder taken from reference TRBV7-2 and TRBJ2-7, is GAGVSQSPSNKVTEKGKDVELRCDPISGHTALYWYRQSLGQGLEFLIYFQGNSAPDKSGLPSDRFSAERTGGSVSTLTIQRTQQEDSAVYLCASSLWGQGSYEQYFGPGTRLTVT.

The chain recombines TRBV24-1 with TRBJ2-2; D gene uncertain. CDR1 is KGHDR, CDR2 SFDVKD, per germline. Trimming cost V 7 bases and J 1 base, with 6 bases left between them. The CDR3 is made up of 13 amino acids. The CDR3 sequence: CATRVGNTGELFF. DNA for the CDR3: TGTGCCACCAGAGTGGGGAACACCGGGGAGCTGTTTTTT.

The chain employs TRBV2 and TRBJ2-7, with D possibly being TRBD1 or TRBD2 (6 bases each). Germline CDR1 reads SNHLY; CDR2 reads FYNNEI. V lost 8 bases and J 2 bases, leaving 16 bases between the germline ends. This CDR3 comprises 14 residues. This chain's CDR3 is CASLRRGATYEQYF. In DNA, the CDR3 is TGTGCCAGCCTTAGAAGGGGGGCTACCTACGAGCAGTACTTC.

This clonotype was detected a few times. This chain uses TRBV4-2 with TRBJ1-5, with a weak D call TRBD1 (5 bases). Per the germline V gene, CDR1 is LGHNA and CDR2 is YNFKEQ. The V and J ends lost 4 bases and 7 bases respectively, with 17 bases between them. The CDR3 length is 15 residues. CDR3 residues: CASSPSSQGRQPQHF. DNA of the CDR3: TGTGCCAGCAGCCCAAGTAGTCAGGGAAGGCAGCCCCAGCATTTT.

This chain connects TRBV5-1 to TRBJ2-1; D gene ambiguous. V was clipped by 0 bases and J by 7 bases, with 17 bases between them. The length of the CDR3 is 16 residues. The germline CDR1 and CDR2 sequences are SGHRS and YFSETQ. DNA of the CDR3: TGCGCCAGCAGCTTGGCCGCTCCCACGGTTTCGAATGAGCAGTTCTTC. This gives the protein CASSLAAPTVSNEQFF.

The chain employs TRBV30 and TRBJ1-5; maybe TRBD1 (5 bases). V lost 0 bases and J lost 4, with 10 bases in between. This CDR3 has 14 amino acids. CDR1 GTSNPN and CDR2 SVGIG come from the germline V gene (reference sequence). The chain's CDR3 is CAWSVPAGNQPQHF. The CDR3 nucleotides are TGTGCCTGGAGTGTACCGGCAGGGAATCAGCCCCAGCATTTT.

The chain uses TRBV21-1 and TRBJ1-6; TRBD1 was called by the table and not checked on the DNA. TRBV21-1 is assigned pseudogene status. CDR3 length: 15 amino acids. Here the CDR3 DNA reads TGTGCCAGCAGCATCAGACAAGGGTATAATTCACCCCTCCACTTT. Protein: CASSIRQGYNSPLHF.

The chain is built from TRBV6-2 or TRBV6-3 and TRBJ2-1; D may be TRBD1 or TRBD2 (5 bases each). Germline assignment: CDR1 MNHEY and CDR2 SVGEGT. The CDR3 is made up of 14 amino acids. The V end was cut by 7 bases, the J end by 0 bases, with 10 bases between. The CDR3 sequence is CASTRDGSYNEQFF. CDR3 sequence (DNA): TGTGCCAGCACTAGGGACGGCTCCTACAATGAGCAGTTCTTC.

This clonotype was recorded a few times. The chain employs TRBV24-1 and TRBJ2-1, with D maybe TRBD2 (6 bases). Germline V gene data show CDR1 as KGHDR and CDR2 as SFDVKD. V was cut by 3 bases and J by 6 bases, with 23 bases left in between. The CDR3 runs to 18 residues. The CDR3 DNA sequence: TGTGCCACCAGTGATCCCGTAGGGGCGGGGCAAAGAGGCAATGAGCAGTTCTTC. This gives the protein CATSDPVGAGQRGNEQFF.